Below, one TCR beta chain is given with its context. The antigen it recognizes is unknown. No much larger clone is present one base from it, and per-base qualities are unavailable. Receptor amplification or capture employed the immunoSEQ multiplex PCR assay. Held by TCRdb, this immuneACCESS table contains in-frame sequences only and omits some clones. Under half of the omission traces to an unresolved V gene where checked; the cause of the rest is unknown. The sample table holds about 22,000 clones, of which just under 75% were seen once. The ten largest clones capture roughly 25% of the sample. This entry comes from a study of ipilimumab plus nivolumab after autologous stem cell transplantation (dated by TCRdb to the early 2020s). Regarding the complete study: Trial patients received a median of roughly 5 ipilimumab doses and under 10 nivolumab doses. Primary refractory and relapsed disease were included in the DLBCL cohort, with 18-month progression-free survival of roughly 89% and 26%, respectively. The trial enrolled patients with high-risk diffuse large B cell lymphoma, mature T cell lymphoma, or multiple myeloma undergoing autologous transplant. The intent-to-treat population of the trial was made up of 35 to 40 patients.

Paper-wide results and their limitations: The authors stated that profiles of the T cell receptor repertoire, regulatory T cell phenotype and gut microbiota provided a biologic rationale for studying this approach further. The authors concluded that combined checkpoint inhibition appeared tolerable when used as consolidation after transplant.

Starting 14 to 28 days after the autologous transplant, patients began checkpoint therapy, which included ipilimumab at 1 mg/kg intravenously on day 1 of selected weeks. Nivolumab was administered at 3 mg/kg intravenously on day 1 of weeks 1, 4, 7, 10, and every two weeks through week 26. The study was a Phase Ib clinical trial testing combined checkpoint inhibition with ipilimumab and nivolumab as consolidation after autologous stem cell transplantation. In the germline V gene, CDR1 corresponds to KGHSH and CDR2 to LQKENI. V is reduced by 6 bases and J by 3 bases, leaving a spacing of 18 bases between them. Counted from cysteine to phenylalanine, this CDR3 has 15 amino acids. Only CDR3 DNA remains: 45 bases, in frame from the first base.

The chain employs TRBV18 and TRBJ2-7; the D segment is perhaps TRBD1 or TRBD2, each sharing 6 matched bases. The material was PBMCs, obtained in a trial of ipilimumab plus nivolumab as post-transplant consolidation. The source of this sequence is a male donor with diffuse large B-cell lymphoma. The nucleotide sequence reads as follows: TGTGCCAGCTCGATGGGGGGCGACTTTCGCTACGAGCAGTACTTC. It is translated as CASSMGGDFRYEQYF.